Listed below are T cell receptor beta chains from one sample, sequenced in a study of cytomegalovirus exposure and HLA in healthy donors. TCRdb keeps only in-frame clones here, not all; method: immunoSEQ multiplex PCR. The sample contains some 170,000 clones, 75% to 80% of which appear only once. What was sequenced was PBMCs. Receptors originate from a man aged 40-49 years in good health and CMV-seropositive. Each CDR3 is given without its conserved first and last residue.

V	length	CDR3
TRBV7-9	13	ASSPLGSGANVLT
TRBV6-1	11	ASSVGGRCEQY
TRBV23-1	13	ASGKKGQRAYEQY
TRBV6-1	11	ATAGTGGTEAF
TRBV19	11	ASTPRRDYGYT
TRBV6-6	13	ASSLTTRSYNEQF
TRBV11-1	11	ATAASPLETQY
TRBV4-1	12	ASSRTGESTEAF
TRBV14	12	ASSQVSRGSGYT
TRBV15	10	ATSRGGNEQF
TRBV7-3	13	ASSKGQATTGELF
TRBV11-2	14	ASSSGGPASLIEQY
TRBV21-1	14	ASSKGGQGGGETQY
TRBV6-5	13	ASSYVGRDTGELF
TRBV5-6	10	ATTGPQETQY
TRBV7-9	12	ASSSPPRVYEQY
TRBV28	13	ASSFQGVRNTEAF
TRBV7-9	12	ASSLDRNGNIQY
TRBV2	10	ASRWGRSEQY
TRBV5-4	14	ASSSPSQGKDYGYT